This TCR beta chain stems from a study of T cells in Graves' hyperthyroidism and ophthalmopathy. Study-level results: Median prediction lead before ophthalmopathy onset was 6 to 8 months with the model.

Exclusion of patients followed from uncontrolled infection, other autoimmune disease, pregnancy or lactation. V shed 6 bases and J shed 3 bases, with 21 bases lying between them. Per germline, CDR1 DFQATT and CDR2 SNEGSKA (reference sequence). The CDR3 runs to 15 residues. RNA transcripts served as the template for amplifying TCR beta CDR3 regions. The HTBI primer set served for first-round RT-PCR of the TCR CDR3. TCRdb reprocessed the multiplex PCR reads via MiXCR and lists one record per CDR3 protein. The sample holds a few hundred thousand distinct CDR3 sequences, about 15% seen once. This clonotype came up a few times. Antigen: not known.

The receptor was isolated from a woman aged 25 to 39 with Graves' hyperthyroidism. Sequenced: blood. The gene calls are TRBV20-1 and TRBJ2-7; D could derive from TRBD1 or TRBD2 (5 bases each). CDR3 sequence (DNA): TGCAGTGCAATCACTTGGGGGAGCGGTCGCTACGAGCAGTACTTC. Protein product: CSAITWGSGRYEQYF.